This entry lists 18 T cell receptor beta chains sequenced from one sample in a study of T cells in Graves' hyperthyroidism and ophthalmopathy. RNA transcripts gave rise to amplified TCR beta CDR3 regions. TCR CDR3 regions were first amplified by RT-PCR with HTBI primers. Via MiXCR, TCRdb re-called the multiplex PCR reads, giving one row per CDR3 protein. The table lists about 560,000 distinct CDR3 sequences, around 16% of them singletons. Sequencing was performed on blood. These receptors were obtained from a young woman with Graves' hyperthyroidism.

This chain links TRBV27 with TRBJ2-1; possibly TRBD1 or TRBD2 for D (5 bases each). The CDR3 spans 13 residues. From germline, CDR1 is MNHEY and CDR2 SMNVEV (reference sequence). V was pared by 6 bases and J by 5 bases, with 11 bases between. The CDR3 DNA follows: TGTGCCAGCAGCACCGGGACGGACAATGAGCAGTTCTTC. It yields the protein CASSTGTDNEQFF.

The genes are TRBV4-3 and TRBJ1-1; D call uncertain. Germline CDR1 LGHNA, CDR2 YSLEER. This CDR3 has 17 residues. V dropped 4 bases and J dropped 5 bases, with 23 bases sitting between them. This chain's CDR3 is CASSREVTKVGWTEAFF. In DNA, the CDR3 is TGCGCCAGCAGCCGCGAAGTGACCAAGGTGGGGTGGACTGAAGCTTTCTTT.

This clonotype was counted a single time. A clone one base away is much larger, so this may be a read error. CDR3 protein: CSARGGGLIQYF. As DNA, the CDR3 is TGCAGTGCTAGAGGGGGGGGCTTGATTCAGTACTTC. The chain uses TRBV20-1 and TRBJ2-4, with D perhaps TRBD2 (7 bases). In germline, CDR1 is DFQATT, CDR2 SNEGSKA (reference sequence). Trimming left V 1 base short and J 10 bases short, with 11 bases between. CDR3 length: 12 residues.

This clonotype occurred many times. This chain connects TRBV7-8 to TRBJ1-2, with 8 bases lining up with TRBD1. The CDR3 has 14 residues. V shed 4 bases and J 2 bases; nucleotides not matched to a gene: 3. Germline V CDR1 and CDR2: SGHVS, FQNEAQ. The CDR3 protein is CASSSDRVNYGYTF. The CDR3 nucleotides read TGTGCCAGCAGCTCGGACAGGGTAAACTATGGCTACACCTTC.

This clonotype has a handful of counts. This chain joins TRBV27 and TRBJ2-7; 7 bases map to TRBD2. Germline CDR1 MNHEY, CDR2 SMNVEV (reference sequence). Unmatched junction bases numbered 11, after V lost 5 bases and J lost 4 bases. The CDR3 runs to 15 residues. CDR3 amino acids: CASSADGEGRYEQYF. The CDR3 nucleotides read TGTGCCAGCAGTGCAGATGGGGAGGGCCGGTACGAGCAGTACTTC.

This clonotype was found many times. V gene TRBV5-1 combines with J gene TRBJ2-3, with TRBD2 identical over 12 bases. Germline loops: CDR1 SGHRS, CDR2 YFSETQ. This CDR3 spans 16 amino acids. The V gene end was trimmed by 4 bases and the J gene end by 6 bases; junction bases not matched to a gene: 9. CDR3 bases: TGCGCCAGCAGCACCCTGACTAGCGGGAGATTCGATACGCAGTATTTT. Residues: CASSTLTSGRFDTQYF.

This clonotype turned up a few times. The rearrangement links TRBV20-1 to TRBJ2-4; 8 nucleotides agree with TRBD2. Trimming removed 0 bases from V and 4 bases from J; junction bases left unmatched: 5. The CDR3 is 15 residues long. Per germline, CDR1 DFQATT and CDR2 SNEGSKA (reference sequence). CDR3 sequence reads: CSARDAGGFKNIQYF. In DNA form, the CDR3 reads TGCAGTGCTAGAGACGCGGGGGGTTTTAAAAACATTCAGTACTTC.

The rearrangement joins TRBV5-1 to TRBJ2-2; the D is unclear. Germline V gives CDR1 SGHRS, CDR2 YFSETQ. CDR3 length: 15 residues. With 2 bases removed from V and 1 base from J, the gap between germline ends came to 9 bases. This CDR3 is CASSFKGLNTGELFF. Written as DNA, the CDR3 is TGCGCCAGCAGCTTCAAGGGATTGAACACCGGGGAGCTGTTTTTT.

The V gene is TRBV20-1, the J gene TRBJ1-5, with D possibly TRBD1 on 6 matching bases. This CDR3 is 16 amino acids long. Germline assignment: CDR1 DFQATT and CDR2 SNEGSKA (reference sequence). V shed 6 bases and J shed 0 bases, with 18 bases lying between them. The CDR3 bases are TGCAGTGCCGGGGGGGGGGACACCTTTAGCAATCAGCCCCAGCATTTT. This codes for CSAGGGDTFSNQPQHF.

This clonotype has ten or more counts. The chain combines TRBV20-1 with TRBJ2-1; 14 nucleotides align to TRBD2. Germline CDR1 is DFQATT and CDR2 is SNEGSKA (reference sequence). The CDR3 has 14 amino acids. The ends lost 4 bases at V and 9 bases at J; junction bases unmatched: 5. Here the CDR3 reads CSATGTSGSGEQFF. CDR3 nucleotide sequence: TGCAGTGCTACAGGGACTAGCGGGAGTGGTGAGCAGTTCTTC.

The sample holds a few counts of this clonotype. The genes are TRBV6-1 and TRBJ2-1; no definite D call. V lost 4 bases and J lost 12, with 13 bases in between. Germline values: CDR1 MNHNS, CDR2 SASEGT. This CDR3 spans 12 amino acids. This CDR3 reads CASSALVGTQFF. The CDR3 coding sequence is TGTGCCAGCAGTGCCTTGGTCGGAACGCAGTTCTTC.

This clonotype was found a few times. The chain recombines TRBV6-1 with TRBJ1-3; no definite D call. In germline, CDR1 is MNHNS, CDR2 SASEGT. V was pared by 5 bases and J by 0 bases, with 8 bases between. The length of the CDR3 is 14 residues. This CDR3 reads CASSPAISGNTIYF. DNA for the CDR3: TGTGCCAGCAGTCCGGCCATCTCTGGAAACACCATATATTTT.

This CDR3 reads CASSGGGVRQPQHF. The CDR3 DNA reads as TGTGCCAGCAGTGGTGGAGGGGTAAGGCAGCCCCAGCATTTT. The chain has TRBV2 and TRBJ1-5, with D possibly being TRBD1 (5 bases). Per germline, CDR1 SNHLY and CDR2 FYNNEI. V was trimmed by 4 bases and J by 7 bases, leaving 14 bases between them. This CDR3 region has 14 residues.

This clonotype was detected a few times. The CDR3 spells CASSPNLALDWVEQFF. In DNA, the CDR3 is TGTGCCAGCTCACCAAATTTAGCCCTAGACTGGGTTGAGCAGTTCTTC. V usage is TRBV18 and J usage is TRBJ2-1; D gene unclear. Germline V gene lookup returns CDR1 KGHSH and CDR2 LQKENI. The CDR3 length is 16 residues. The V end lost 2 bases, the J end lost 9 bases, and 20 bases lay between the germline ends.

This clonotype was seen at least ten times. The V gene is TRBV18, the J gene TRBJ1-1; unclear D gene. The length of the CDR3 is 13 residues. In germline, CDR1 is KGHSH, CDR2 LQKENI. V lost 7 bases and J 2 bases, leaving 11 bases between the germline ends. The CDR3 DNA sequence: TGTGCCAGCTTGGGGAATTCAAACACTGAAGCTTTCTTT. Translating gives CASLGNSNTEAFF.

V usage is TRBV19 and J usage is TRBJ2-5; D is tentatively TRBD1 or TRBD2 (6 bases each). The germline V and J ends were trimmed by 4 bases and 6 bases, with 27 bases remaining between them. CDR3 length: 18 amino acids. CDR1 and CDR2 (germline): LNHDA, SQIVND (reference sequence). The CDR3 sequence: CASSTGVWGDINQKTQYF. CDR3 coding DNA: TGTGCCAGTAGTACTGGGGTATGGGGGGACATAAACCAGAAGACCCAGTACTTC.

This clonotype was observed at least ten times. The chain uses TRBV7-9 and TRBJ2-7, with 9 bases that match TRBD1. The CDR3 has 15 amino acids. Looked up from germline, CDR1 is SEHNR and CDR2 is FQNEAQ (reference sequence). The ends lost 2 bases at V and 2 bases at J; junction bases unmatched: 4. This CDR3 is CASSLRTGEAYEQYF. In DNA, the CDR3 is TGTGCCAGCAGCTTACGGACAGGGGAGGCCTACGAGCAGTACTTC. The complete variable domain, with remaining parts taken from reference TRBV7-9 and TRBJ2-7, reads DTGVSQNPRHKITKRGQNVTFRCDPISEHNRLYWYRQTLGQGPEFLTYFQNEAQLEKSRLLSDRFSAERPKGSFSTLEIQRTEQGDSAMYLCASSLRTGEAYEQYFGPGTRLTVT.

The chain couples TRBV6-2 or TRBV6-3 to TRBJ2-7; 8 nucleotides agree with TRBD1. Germline V gives CDR1 MNHEY, CDR2 SVGEGT. Germline trimming cut 6 bases from V and 6 bases from J; bases unmatched to any gene: 10. CDR3 length: 14 amino acids. Written as DNA, the CDR3 is TGTGCCAGCAGAAACGGACAGGGAGTTCCCGAGCAGTACTTC. Its protein product is CASRNGQGVPEQYF.